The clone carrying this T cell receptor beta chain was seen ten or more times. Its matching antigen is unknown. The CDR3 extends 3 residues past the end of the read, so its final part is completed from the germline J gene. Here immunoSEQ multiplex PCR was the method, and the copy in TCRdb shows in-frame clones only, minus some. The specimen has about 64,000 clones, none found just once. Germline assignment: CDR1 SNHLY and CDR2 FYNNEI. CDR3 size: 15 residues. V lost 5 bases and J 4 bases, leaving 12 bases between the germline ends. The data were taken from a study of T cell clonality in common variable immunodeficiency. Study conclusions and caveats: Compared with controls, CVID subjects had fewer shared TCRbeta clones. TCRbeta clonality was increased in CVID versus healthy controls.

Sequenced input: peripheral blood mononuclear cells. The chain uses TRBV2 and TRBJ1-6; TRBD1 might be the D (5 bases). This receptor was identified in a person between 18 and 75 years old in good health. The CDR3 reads CASSQGSPYNSPLHF. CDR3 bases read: TGTGCCAGCAGTCAGGGAAGCCCTTATAATTCACCC.